The 17 T cell receptor beta chains reported below all come from one sample, sequenced in a study of blood T cell repertoires in COVID-19. The table came from immunoSEQ multiplex PCR; TCRdb's copy has only in-frame clones and leaves some out. Of some 400,000 clones listed, 70% to 85% are singletons. The sample consisted of peripheral blood. These receptors all stem from a human donor with acute or convalescent COVID-19. The donor label of this sample is uncertain.

This clone appeared a few times. J is TRBJ2-1 and V is TRBV12-2; the D call TRBD2 from the table was never checked on the DNA. TRBV12-2 represents a pseudogene. The CDR3 loop spans 16 amino acids. The CDR3 region has the DNA TGTGCAAGTCGCTTAGGACGATTAGCGCCCTACAATGAGCAGTTCTTC. The encoded protein is CASRLGRLAPYNEQFF.

The chain joins TRBV4-1 to TRBJ1-5; D unresolved. Germline V CDR1 and CDR2: MGHRA, YSYEKL. With 3 bases removed from V and 0 bases from J, the gap between germline ends came to 15 bases. CDR3 length: 17 residues. The CDR3 DNA is TGCGCCAGCAGCCACCCCCCCGCGGCAGATAGCAATCAGCCCCAGCATTTT. It translates to CASSHPPAADSNQPQHF.

This clone appeared a single time. The chain carries TRBV7-9 and TRBJ2-2; a possible D gene is TRBD1 (6 bases). This CDR3 has 16 amino acids. Trimming took off 5 bases at V and 2 bases at J, with 15 bases between the two ends. In germline, CDR1 is SEHNR, CDR2 FQNEAQ (reference sequence). The chain's CDR3 is CASSPQGRPNTGELFF. The CDR3 nucleotides are TGTGCCAGCAGCCCCCAGGGGCGCCCTAACACCGGGGAGCTGTTTTTT. Full variable domain (outside the CDR3, taken from reference TRBV7-9 and TRBJ2-2): DTGVSQNPRHKITKRGQNVTFRCDPISEHNRLYWYRQTLGQGPEFLTYFQNEAQLEKSRLLSDRFSAERPKGSFSTLEIQRTEQGDSAMYLCASSPQGRPNTGELFFGEGSRLTVL.

Here the CDR3 DNA reads TGTGCCAGTAGTCCCCGGGGGGAATGGGCCAAAAACATTCAGTACTTC. Translated, it gives CASSPRGEWAKNIQYF. V and J are TRBV19 and TRBJ2-4; 7 bases are a match to TRBD2. V shed 5 bases and J 1 base; nucleotides not matched to a gene: 8. The CDR3 sequence is 16 residues long. In germline, CDR1 is LNHDA, CDR2 SQIVND (reference sequence).

The chain is built from TRBV19 and TRBJ1-2; weak D call: TRBD1 (5 bases). Deletions cut 10 bases from V and 8 bases from J, with 23 bases between. Germline V lookup: CDR1 LNHDA, CDR2 SQIVND (reference sequence). CDR3 size: 14 residues. The DNA of the CDR3 is TGTGCCACTTTCCCGCCGGGGGGACCAGGGGGCTACACCTTC. It yields the protein CATFPPGGPGGYTF.

CDR3 nucleotides: TGTGCCTGGGCGCGGGCCTCGAATCAGCCCCAGCATTTT. This encodes CAWARASNQPQHF. The chain combines TRBV30 with TRBJ1-5; no reliable D call. Germline V lookup: CDR1 GTSNPN, CDR2 SVGIG (reference sequence). Trimming took off 5 bases at V and 4 bases at J, with 12 bases between the two ends. This CDR3 is built from 13 residues.

This clone came up a few times. Other DNA sequences in this specimen translate into the identical CDR3. This sequence joins TRBV29-1 and TRBJ2-3; D is possibly TRBD2 (5 bases). The CDR3 runs 12 residues. Germline CDR1 and CDR2: SQVTM and ANQGSEA. Trimming shortened V by 3 bases and J by 1 base, and 5 bases separated the two germline ends. The CDR3 DNA reads TGCAGCGTTGAGAGGGGCACAGATACGCAGTATTTT. As protein: CSVERGTDTQYF.

V and J are TRBV7-2 and TRBJ1-2; maybe TRBD1 (6 bases). CDR3 length equals 14 residues. In germline, CDR1 is SGHTA, CDR2 FQGNSA. Trimming took 1 base from V and 4 from J, leaving 10 bases between them. The CDR3 nucleotides read TGTGCCAGCAGCTTAGACGGACAGATCTATGGCTACACCTTC. Its protein is CASSLDGQIYGYTF.

V is TRBV5-5 and J is TRBJ2-1; TRBD2 matches at 12 bases. Germline CDR1 reads SGHKS; CDR2 reads YYEKEE (reference sequence). Losses at the gene ends were 0 bases for V and 8 bases for J; bases not matched to a gene: 9. The CDR3 spans 17 residues. CDR3 sequence: CASSLEKTSGSGDEQFF. The CDR3 DNA follows: TGTGCCAGCAGCTTGGAAAAGACTAGCGGGAGCGGGGATGAGCAGTTCTTC.

The chain couples TRBV5-4 to TRBJ1-4; D is unclear. CDR3 length: 14 amino acids. The germline V gene encodes CDR1 SGHNT and CDR2 YYREEE (reference sequence). Trimming cost V 4 bases and J 1 base, with 8 bases left between them. As DNA, the CDR3 is TGTGCCAGCAGCCGCCGAGAAACTAATGAAAAACTGTTTTTT. Translated, it gives CASSRRETNEKLFF. Using reference TRBV5-4 and TRBJ1-4 for the parts outside the CDR3, the full variable domain is ETGVTQSPTHLIKTRGQQVTLRCSSQSGHNTVSWYQQALGQGPQFIFQYYREEENGRGNFPPRFSGLQFPNYSSELNVNALELDDSALYLCASSRRETNEKLFFGSGTQLSVL.

This chain uses TRBV12-3 or TRBV12-4 with TRBJ1-6; D remains unclear. Trimming took 8 bases from V and 8 from J, leaving 13 bases between them. This CDR3 spans 13 amino acids. The chain's CDR3 is CASREGWDSPLHF. The CDR3 DNA follows: TGTGCCAGCCGGGAGGGATGGGATTCACCCCTCCACTTT.

The CDR3 sequence: CASSEYINSGANVLTF. Here the CDR3 DNA reads TGTGCCAGCAGTGAATATATTAACTCTGGGGCCAACGTCCTGACTTTC. This chain uses TRBV25-1 with TRBJ2-6; D unresolved. The CDR3 has 16 residues. The V and J ends lost 0 bases and 0 bases respectively, with 6 bases between them. Germline loops: CDR1 MGHDK, CDR2 SYGVNS.

This clone was recorded only once. Other DNA sequences from this sample encode an identical CDR3 as well. This chain connects TRBV5-1 to TRBJ1-5; D is ambiguous. The CDR3 spans 14 residues. Germline V lookup: CDR1 SGHRS, CDR2 YFSETQ. The ends were cut back, 0 bases at V and 4 bases at J, with 8 bases in the middle. CDR3 amino acids: CASSLVSGNQPQHF. In nucleotides, the CDR3 is TGCGCCAGCAGCTTGGTATCCGGGAATCAGCCCCAGCATTTT.

The V call is TRBV18, the J call TRBJ1-1; TRBD1 aligns across 7 bases. CDR3 size: 15 residues. Germline CDR1 is KGHSH and CDR2 is LQKENI. Germline trimming cut 0 bases from V and 6 bases from J; bases unmatched to any gene: 7. The CDR3 coding sequence is TGTGCCAGCTCACCACCAGGGGGCGTTTACTCTGAAGCTTTCTTT. It yields the protein CASSPPGGVYSEAFF.

The chain links TRBV7-8 to TRBJ1-2; perhaps TRBD1 as D (5 bases). The germline gives CDR1 SGHVS, CDR2 FQNEAQ. The V end lost 3 bases, the J end lost 4 bases, and 21 bases lay between the germline ends. This CDR3 spans 17 amino acids. The CDR3 DNA reads TGTGCCAGCAGCTTGCGGGGGACGGCAGGGAATTCCTATGGCTACACCTTC. Translation: CASSLRGTAGNSYGYTF.

The chain combines TRBV13 with TRBJ2-1, with D possibly matching TRBD2 (6 bases). Deletions cut 0 bases from V and 3 bases from J, with 12 bases between. Germline CDR1 PRHDT, CDR2 FYEKMQ (reference sequence). The CDR3 is 16 residues long. This chain's CDR3 is CASSLGTRFVYNEQFF. CDR3 in DNA: TGTGCCAGCAGCTTAGGGACTAGATTTGTCTACAATGAGCAGTTCTTC.

J is TRBJ2-1 and V is TRBV6-1; 11 bases are a match to TRBD1. Germline trimming cut 2 bases from V and 4 bases from J; bases unmatched to any gene: 4. Germline CDR1 and CDR2: MNHNS and SASEGT. The CDR3 spans 16 residues. Written as DNA, the CDR3 is TGTGCCAGCAGTGAAACCGGGACAGGGGGTTACAATGAGCAGTTCTTC. The encoded protein is CASSETGTGGYNEQFF.